These 27 T cell receptor beta chains were sequenced from one sample in a study of cytomegalovirus exposure and HLA in healthy donors. Vbeta (60) and Jbeta (13) primers were used in the PCR. Clones were read by immunoSEQ multiplex PCR, and TCRdb kept only the in-frame ones, dropping some. The sample data list 100,000 to 150,000 clones. The sample was PBMCs. The receptors shown here come from a man aged 40-49 years in good health and CMV-seronegative.

V is TRBV30 and J is TRBJ1-5; 12 bases agree with TRBD1. V lost 5 bases to trimming and J lost 7 bases; unmatched junction nucleotides: 6. The CDR3 is made up of 14 amino acids. Germline loops: CDR1 GTSNPN, CDR2 SVGIG (reference sequence). This CDR3 is CAWGTGGSQQPQHF. The CDR3 nucleotides read TGTGCCTGGGGGACAGGGGGCTCCCAACAGCCCCAGCATTTT.

The V and J genes are TRBV28 and TRBJ2-4; D might be TRBD1 (5 bases). Germline lookup yields CDR1 MDHEN and CDR2 SYDVKM. This CDR3 is 14 amino acids long. Trimming stripped 6 bases from V and 7 bases from J, with 16 bases between. CDR3 in DNA: TGTGCCAGCAGCACAGTGCAGGGAATGAACATTCAGTACTTC. It is translated as CASSTVQGMNIQYF.

The rearrangement links TRBV6-5 to TRBJ2-1; 8 nucleotides line up with TRBD2. This CDR3 contains 14 residues. In germline, CDR1 is MNHEY, CDR2 SVGAGI. Trimming at V came to 2 bases and at J to 9 bases, leaving 6 bases not matched to a gene. The CDR3 DNA sequence: TGTGCCAGCAGTTACCGACTAGCGAGCGGTGAGCAGTTCTTC. Its protein product is CASSYRLASGEQFF.

This rearrangement joins TRBV27 to TRBJ1-4; no definite D call. The germline V gene has CDR1 MNHEY and CDR2 SMNVEV (reference sequence). V lost 0 bases, J lost 6 bases, and 11 bases lay in between. The CDR3 consists of 15 residues. As DNA, the CDR3 is TGTGCCAGCAGTTTATCGGGCCAGGCCTATGAAAAACTGTTTTTT. Residues: CASSLSGQAYEKLFF.

This rearrangement joins TRBV7-2 to TRBJ1-1; no firm D call. Trimming left V 5 bases short and J 1 base short, with 8 bases between. The germline V gene has CDR1 SGHTA and CDR2 FQGNSA. The CDR3 has 13 amino acids. Here the CDR3 DNA reads TGTGCCAGCAGCGTACTCGAGAACACTGAAGCTTTCTTT. This gives the protein CASSVLENTEAFF.

The rearrangement uses TRBV7-9 and TRBJ1-2, with D perhaps TRBD1 (6 bases). The CDR3 extends over 12 amino acids. V gave up 5 bases and J gave up 8 bases, with 12 bases separating them. Germline CDR1 SEHNR, CDR2 FQNEAQ (reference sequence). In DNA, the CDR3 is TGTGCCAGCAGCCTAAACAGGGAAGGCTACACCTTC. The encoded protein is CASSLNREGYTF. Filled out from reference TRBV7-9 and TRBJ1-2, the complete variable domain reads DTGVSQNPRHKITKRGQNVTFRCDPISEHNRLYWYRQTLGQGPEFLTYFQNEAQLEKSRLLSDRFSAERPKGSFSTLEIQRTEQGDSAMYLCASSLNREGYTFGSGTRLTVV.

This chain uses TRBV5-1 with TRBJ2-7; tentatively, D is TRBD1 (5 bases). This CDR3 region has 13 residues. Trimming took 2 bases from V and 5 from J, leaving 11 bases between them. CDR1 and CDR2 from the germline V gene are SGHRS and YFSETQ. CDR3 nucleotides: TGCGCCAGCAGCTTCTCAGGGCTTGACGAGCAGTACTTC. Translation gives CASSFSGLDEQYF.

CDR3 nucleotide sequence: TGTGCCAGCAGCGTTGCAGGAAAAACTGGCTACACCTTC. Translating it yields CASSVAGKTGYTF. V and J are TRBV9 and TRBJ1-2; D ambiguous. CDR1 is SGDLS and CDR2 is YYNGEE in the germline V gene. The length of the CDR3 is 13 residues. Trimming removed 2 bases at V and 7 bases at J, with 12 bases between.

The chain employs TRBV4-2 and TRBJ2-2; tentative D call: TRBD1 (6 bases). The CDR3 runs to 15 residues. Trimming removed 0 bases at V and 5 bases at J, with 10 bases between. From germline, CDR1 is LGHNA and CDR2 YNFKEQ. The CDR3 reads CASSQDPRGTGELFF. CDR3 DNA: TGTGCCAGCAGCCAAGACCCGAGGGGGACCGGGGAGCTGTTTTTT.

A note on this clone: Distinct nucleotide sequences in the sample also encode this CDR3. This chain joins TRBV18 and TRBJ2-7, with 7 positions matching TRBD1. The CDR3 consists of 14 residues. With V trimmed by 3 bases and J by 0 bases, 2 bases remained unmatched. Germline V gives CDR1 KGHSH, CDR2 LQKENI. The CDR3 DNA reads as TGTGCCAGCTCACCCCGGGACAGCTCCTACGAGCAGTACTTC. It encodes CASSPRDSSYEQYF.

This chain links TRBV29-1 with TRBJ2-1; 13 nucleotides align to TRBD2. J was trimmed by 1 base and V by 5 bases; bases with no gene match: 5. The CDR3 contains 16 residues. Germline-derived CDR1 and CDR2 are SQVTM and ANQGSEA. The CDR3 region has the DNA TGCAGCGTTCTTACTAGCGGGAGGGCGTCCTACAATGAGCAGTTCTTC. This encodes CSVLTSGRASYNEQFF.

The rearrangement uses TRBV30 and TRBJ1-4; D is ambiguous. Trimming took off 4 bases at V and 5 bases at J, with 14 bases between the two ends. CDR1 GTSNPN and CDR2 SVGIG come from the germline V gene (reference sequence). The CDR3 runs 14 residues. The CDR3 loop is CAWKVNSGNEKLFF. The CDR3 nucleotides are TGTGCCTGGAAGGTTAACAGTGGGAATGAAAAACTGTTTTTT.

The J gene is TRBJ2-3, the V gene TRBV28; 7 nucleotides agree with TRBD2. Germline CDR1 and CDR2: MDHEN and SYDVKM. The CDR3 has 18 amino acids. V shed 5 bases and J 1 base; nucleotides not matched to a gene: 15. In DNA form, the CDR3 reads TGTGCCAGCAGTCCGAGCGGGACGCGATCCTTGGGCACAGATACGCAGTATTTT. Protein: CASSPSGTRSLGTDTQYF.

The rearrangement uses TRBV6-1 and TRBJ1-5; D gene uncertain. The CDR3 runs to 19 residues. Germline V gives CDR1 MNHNS, CDR2 SASEGT. V dropped 0 bases and J dropped 1 base, with 19 bases sitting between them. This CDR3 is CASSEAHPWSGGSNQPQHF. The CDR3 nucleotides are TGTGCCAGCAGTGAAGCGCATCCCTGGTCCGGCGGGAGCAATCAGCCCCAGCATTTT.

This rearrangement joins TRBV27 to TRBJ2-1, with 7 bases identical to TRBD2. The CDR3 consists of 17 residues. Germline CDR1 and CDR2: MNHEY and SMNVEV (reference sequence). V shed 3 bases and J 4 bases; nucleotides not matched to a gene: 12. The CDR3 loop reads CASSFGLAGARYNEQFF. In DNA form, the CDR3 reads TGTGCCAGCAGTTTCGGGCTCGCGGGAGCTCGATACAATGAGCAGTTCTTC.

Here the CDR3 reads CASSEAGVVEQYF. The CDR3 coding sequence is TGCGCCAGCAGTGAGGCAGGGGTTGTGGAGCAGTACTTC. V and J are TRBV10-1 and TRBJ2-7, with D tentatively TRBD1 (6 bases). This CDR3 region has 13 residues. V gave up 2 bases and J gave up 7 bases, with 12 bases separating them. Germline values: CDR1 WNHNN, CDR2 SYGVQD (reference sequence).

This sequence joins TRBV10-3 and TRBJ2-7, with a tentative D call TRBD2 (5 bases). V lost 2 bases to trimming and J lost 7 bases, with 12 bases between them. Germline-derived CDR1 and CDR2 are ENHRY and SYGVKD. This CDR3 has 13 residues. CDR3 in DNA: TGTGCCATCAGTGAGGGACTTGTCAGGGAGCAGTACTTC. Translated: CAISEGLVREQYF.

This chain joins TRBV29-1 and TRBJ1-1; TRBD1 matches at 10 bases. Per the germline V gene, CDR1 is SQVTM and CDR2 is ANQGSEA. The V segment lost 7 bases and the J segment 3 bases; nucleotides outside the gene matches: 5. This CDR3 region has 13 residues. For the CDR3, the DNA is TGCAGCGCTGGGACAGGGGTTTACACTGAAGCTTTCTTT. This translates into CSAGTGVYTEAFF.

This sequence joins TRBV10-1 and TRBJ2-1, with TRBD2 matching 11 bases. CDR1 and CDR2 (germline): WNHNN, SYGVQD (reference sequence). CDR3 length: 15 residues. V trimming: 7 bases; J trimming: 0 bases; junction bases outside the gene matches: 2. This CDR3 reads CASNTSGSSYNEQFF. CDR3 coding DNA: TGCGCCAGCAATACTAGCGGGAGCTCCTACAATGAGCAGTTCTTC.

CDR3 amino acids: CASALADSYEQYF. The CDR3 region has the DNA TGTGCCAGCGCACTAGCGGACTCCTACGAGCAGTACTTC. This chain joins TRBV27 and TRBJ2-7; 8 bases map to TRBD2. With V trimmed by 8 bases and J by 0 bases, 3 bases remained unmatched. The germline CDR1 and CDR2 sequences are MNHEY and SMNVEV (reference sequence). The CDR3 has 13 amino acids.

The chain employs TRBV29-1 and TRBJ2-3, with 7 positions matching TRBD2. This CDR3 is built from 13 residues. From germline, CDR1 is SQVTM and CDR2 ANQGSEA. V lost 6 bases and J lost 1; bases outside the gene matches: 4. CDR3 sequence: CSVRTSGTDTQYF. The CDR3 DNA sequence: TGCAGCGTCCGCACTAGCGGCACAGATACGCAGTATTTT.

This chain links TRBV27 with TRBJ1-1; the D is unclear. The CDR3 extends over 14 amino acids. From germline, CDR1 is MNHEY and CDR2 SMNVEV (reference sequence). V lost 6 bases and J lost 4, with 15 bases in between. CDR3 coding DNA: TGTGCCAGCAGAATTTGGGGAGGAGGCACTGAAGCTTTCTTT. Its translation: CASRIWGGGTEAFF.

The chain links TRBV18 to TRBJ2-5; tentatively, D is TRBD2 (7 bases). Per germline, CDR1 KGHSH and CDR2 LQKENI. The CDR3 consists of 13 residues. V lost 3 bases to trimming and J lost 4 bases, with 9 bases between them. Here the CDR3 reads CASSPGGRETQYF. The CDR3 coding sequence is TGTGCCAGCTCACCCGGGGGGCGAGAGACCCAGTACTTC.

The chain uses TRBV7-9 and TRBJ2-4; 13 bases map to TRBD2. The CDR3 totals 16 residues. V shed 4 bases and J 9 bases; nucleotides not matched to a gene: 9. Germline V gene sequence: CDR1 SEHNR, CDR2 FQNEAQ (reference sequence). DNA for the CDR3: TGTGCCAGCAGCTCCCAAAGACTAGCGGGAGGTGTCATTCAGTACTTC. Its translation: CASSSQRLAGGVIQYF.

The rearrangement uses TRBV30 and TRBJ1-2, with 7 nucleotides matching TRBD1. This CDR3 contains 13 residues. V was clipped by 3 bases and J by 4 bases; unmatched bases: 5. Germline V lookup: CDR1 GTSNPN, CDR2 SVGIG (reference sequence). The CDR3 sequence is CAWRRGQGYGYTF. CDR3 DNA: TGTGCCTGGAGGAGGGGGCAGGGCTATGGCTACACCTTC.

V is TRBV5-6 and J is TRBJ2-7; 8 bases are a match to TRBD2. The V gene end was trimmed by 2 bases and the J gene end by 2 bases; junction bases not matched to a gene: 6. Germline V gene data show CDR1 as SGHDT and CDR2 as YYEEEE. This CDR3 spans 15 amino acids. CDR3 protein: CASSFAPGRAYEQYF. The DNA of the CDR3 is TGTGCCAGCAGCTTTGCTCCCGGGAGGGCCTACGAGCAGTACTTC.

This chain joins TRBV10-1 and TRBJ2-2; the match to TRBD1 covers 8 bases. The CDR3 spans 15 residues. The V segment lost 8 bases and the J segment 1 base; nucleotides outside the gene matches: 6. Germline values: CDR1 WNHNN, CDR2 SYGVQD (reference sequence). The CDR3 nucleotides read TGCGCCAGCGGGGGGACAGGAGAGAACACCGGGGAGCTGTTTTTT. Its protein product is CASGGTGENTGELFF.